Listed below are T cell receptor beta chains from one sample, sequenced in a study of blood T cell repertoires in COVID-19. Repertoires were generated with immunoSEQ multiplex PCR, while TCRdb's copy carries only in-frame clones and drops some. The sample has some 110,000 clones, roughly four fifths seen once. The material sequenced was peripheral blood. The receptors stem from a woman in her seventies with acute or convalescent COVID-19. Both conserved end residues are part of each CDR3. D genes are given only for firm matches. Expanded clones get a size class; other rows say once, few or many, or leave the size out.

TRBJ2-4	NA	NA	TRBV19	CASRELSALAKNIQYF	TGTGCCAGTAGAGAACTATCGGCCCTAGCCAAAAACATTCAGTACTTC
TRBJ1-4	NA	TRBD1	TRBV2	CASSDSQGGGSEKLFF	TGTGCCAGCAGTGATTCACAGGGGGGTGGTAGTGAAAAACTGTTTTTT
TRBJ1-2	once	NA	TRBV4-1	CASSQVSLYF	TGCGCCAGCAGCCAAGTTTCTCTATACTTC
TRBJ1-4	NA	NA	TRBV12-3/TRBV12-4	CASSPTNEKLFF	TGTGCCAGCAGTCCGACTAATGAAAAACTGTTTTTT
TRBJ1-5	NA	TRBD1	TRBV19	CASSMDRGQNQPQHF	TGTGCCAGTAGTATGGACAGGGGACAAAATCAGCCCCAGCATTTT
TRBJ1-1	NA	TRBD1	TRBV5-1	CASSLRPGQGGTEAFF	TGCGCCAGCAGCCTAAGACCGGGACAGGGGGGCACTGAAGCTTTCTTT
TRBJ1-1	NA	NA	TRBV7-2	CASSEPTGNTEAFF	TGTGCCAGCAGCGAACCGACAGGGAACACTGAAGCTTTCTTT
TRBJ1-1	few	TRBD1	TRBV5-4	CASSLGTGGTEAFF	TGTGCCAGCAGCTTAGGGACAGGGGGGACTGAAGCTTTCTTT
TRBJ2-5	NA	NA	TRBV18	CASSPYASAQETQYF	TGTGCCAGCTCACCTTACGCTAGCGCCCAAGAGACCCAGTACTTC
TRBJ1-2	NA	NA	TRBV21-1	CASSKEDSLYGYTF	TGTGCCAGCAGCAAAGAGGACAGCCTCTATGGCTACACCTTC
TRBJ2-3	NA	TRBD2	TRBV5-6	CASSFRRGGLGDTQYF	TGTGCCAGCAGCTTCCGCCGGGGGGGGTTAGGTGATACGCAGTATTTT
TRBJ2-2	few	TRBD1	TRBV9	CASSSQTGGAGELFF	TGTGCCAGCAGCTCCCAGACAGGGGGGGCCGGGGAGCTGTTTTTT
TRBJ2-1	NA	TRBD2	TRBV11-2	CASSSLAGGPNEQFF	TGTGCCAGCAGCTCTCTAGCGGGGGGGCCCAATGAGCAGTTCTTC
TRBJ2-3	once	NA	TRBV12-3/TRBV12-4	CASSPFGTDTQYF	TGTGCCAGCAGTCCCTTCGGCACAGATACGCAGTATTTT
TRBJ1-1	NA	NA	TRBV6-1	CASSERNRANTEAFF	TGTGCCAGCAGTGAAAGAAACAGGGCGAACACTGAAGCTTTCTTT
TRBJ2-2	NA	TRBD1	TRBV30	CATSGTGYGTGELFF	TGTGCCACCTCCGGGACAGGGTACGGCACCGGGGAGCTGTTTTTT
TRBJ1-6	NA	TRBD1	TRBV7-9	CASSFGQGSSPLHF	TGTGCCAGCAGCTTTGGACAGGGGAGTTCACCCCTCCACTTT
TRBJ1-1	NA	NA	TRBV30	CASKTDTEAFF	TGTGCCTCTAAAACGGACACTGAAGCTTTCTTT
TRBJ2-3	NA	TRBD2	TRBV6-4	CASSDSGEGGKDTQYF	TGTGCCAGCAGTGACTCTGGGGAGGGAGGGAAGGATACGCAGTATTTT
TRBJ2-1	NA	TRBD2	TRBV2	CASFRRGGRLTYNEQFF	TGTGCCAGCTTCCGGCGGGGGGGCCGCCTAACGTACAATGAGCAGTTCTTC
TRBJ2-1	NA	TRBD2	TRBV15	CATSRVLSGGVNNEQFF	TGTGCCACCAGCAGAGTCCTTAGCGGGGGGGTAAACAATGAGCAGTTCTTC
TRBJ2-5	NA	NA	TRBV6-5	CASRNKRWEQETQYF	TGTGCCAGCAGAAACAAGAGGTGGGAGCAAGAGACCCAGTACTTC
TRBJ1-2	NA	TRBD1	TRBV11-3	CASSLAGGPNYGYTF	TGTGCCAGCAGCTTAGCAGGGGGCCCTAACTATGGCTACACCTTC
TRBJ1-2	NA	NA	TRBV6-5	CASSNRVGYTF	TGTGCCAGCAGCAACAGGGTTGGCTACACCTTC
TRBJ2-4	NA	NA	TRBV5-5	CASSGQVTPPQYF	TGTGCCAGCAGCGGGCAGGTAACTCCCCCGCAGTACTTC
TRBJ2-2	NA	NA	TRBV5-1	CASSLTPRVGTGELFF	TGCGCCAGCAGCTTAACGCCCAGGGTTGGAACCGGGGAGCTGTTTTTT
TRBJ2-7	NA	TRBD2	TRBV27	CASSLYGLAGANEQYF	TGTGCCAGCAGTTTATACGGGCTAGCGGGGGCAAACGAGCAGTACTTC
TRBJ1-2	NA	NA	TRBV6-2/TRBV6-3	CASSPVPQQPTAF	TGTGCCAGCAGTCCCGTGCCACAGCAGCCTACAGCCTTC
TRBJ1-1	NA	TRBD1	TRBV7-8	CASSLPGQGMNTEAFF	TGTGCCAGCAGCTTACCGGGACAGGGGATGAACACTGAAGCTTTCTTT
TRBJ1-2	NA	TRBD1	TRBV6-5	CASSYRGRGQDGYTF	TGTGCCAGCAGTTACAGAGGCAGGGGGCAGGATGGCTACACCTTC
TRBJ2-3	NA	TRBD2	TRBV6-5	CASSYGAGGTDTQYF	TGTGCCAGCAGTTACGGAGCGGGGGGCACAGATACGCAGTATTTT
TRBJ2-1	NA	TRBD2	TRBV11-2	CASSLWASGVTYNEQFF	TGTGCCAGCAGCCTTTGGGCTAGCGGGGTTACTTACAATGAGCAGTTCTTC
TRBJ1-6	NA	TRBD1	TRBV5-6	CASRADRANSPLHF	TGTGCCAGCAGAGCGGACAGGGCGAATTCACCCCTCCACTTT
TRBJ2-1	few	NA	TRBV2	CASSAQGSAYNEQFF	TGTGCCAGCAGTGCCCAGGGTTCAGCCTACAATGAGCAGTTCTTC
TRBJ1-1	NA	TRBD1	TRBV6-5	CASNLDRGIGEAFF	TGTGCCAGCAATCTGGACAGGGGGATTGGTGAAGCTTTCTTT
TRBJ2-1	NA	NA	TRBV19	CASSRRTSPQFF	TGTGCCAGTAGCAGAAGGACTTCACCCCAGTTCTTC
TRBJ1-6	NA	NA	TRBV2	CASRVDRTNSPLHF	TGTGCCAGCAGAGTTGACAGGACGAATTCACCCCTCCACTTT
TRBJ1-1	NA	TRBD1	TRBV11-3	CASTNKQGAAAEAFF	TGTGCCAGCACCAATAAACAGGGGGCGGCCGCTGAAGCTTTCTTT